This record concerns one TCR beta chain sequence. The antigen remains unidentified. A read error is possible here, since a much larger clone lies one base away. The data derive from a study of blood T cells in healthy people across ages. Study at large: Template-switching capture recovered about one barcoded beta molecule per two T cells.

A sample-barcoded 5' primer and a J-beta primer mix were used in a second PCR of about 7 to 12 cycles. MiXCR was run by TCRdb on the 5' RACE reads, yielding one entry per CDR3 protein. The sample records 600,000 to 800,000 distinct CDR3 sequences, over 40% being singletons. Germline CDR1 and CDR2: SQVTM and ANQGSEA. This CDR3 spans 11 amino acids. Between the trimmed V and J ends, which lost 5 bases and 7 bases, there was a span of 12 bases. Study-wide results and limits: Naive and antigen-experienced cells could not be conclusively compared, given unsorted PBMCs. With age, beta diversity per million T cells declined roughly linearly, significantly by around 43.

The chain carries TRBV29-1 and TRBJ2-7; D uncertain. Input material: blood. The source is an elderly woman in good health. CDR3 residues: CSVRIYNEQYF. CDR3 DNA: TGCAGCGTTAGAATCTACAATGAGCAGTACTTC.